Listed below are T cell receptor beta chains from one sample, sequenced in a study of control samples from healthy donors and cancer patients. Data came from immunoSEQ multiplex PCR; TCRdb stores just in-frame clones and leaves some out. The sample gives about 94,000 clones, less than 95% of which show up once; 3.5% to 4.5% is in the top ten. Sequencing used blood. The receptors here all came from a woman between 18 and 29 years old in good health. Both conserved end residues are part of each CDR3. D genes are given only for firm matches. Clone sizes are given selectively: once, few, many, or a class where the clone is expanded.

V gene	clone size	D gene	J gene	CDR3 protein	CDR3 DNA
TRBV5-1	NA	NA	TRBJ2-5	CASSLIGARGETQYF	TGCGCCAGCAGCTTGATAGGCGCCCGGGGGGAGACCCAGTACTTC
TRBV9	NA	NA	TRBJ2-2	CASSPLGANTGELFF	TGTGCCAGCAGTCCCCTCGGGGCGAACACCGGGGAGCTGTTTTTT
TRBV5-1	NA	NA	TRBJ1-1	CASSWNLDRVNTEAFF	TGCGCCAGCAGCTGGAACTTGGACAGAGTGAACACTGAAGCTTTCTTT
TRBV3-1/TRBV3-2	once	NA	TRBJ2-3	CASSHSTDTQYF	TGTGCCAGCAGTCATAGCACAGATACGCAGTATTTT
TRBV9	NA	NA	TRBJ1-2	CASSPKDPGGYTF	TGTGCCAGCAGCCCAAAGGACCCGGGTGGCTACACCTTC
TRBV14	NA	TRBD1	TRBJ2-3	CASSQEGDRVGTDTQYF	TGTGCCAGCAGCCAAGAGGGGGACAGGGTGGGCACAGATACGCAGTATTTT
TRBV7-2	NA	NA	TRBJ1-5	CASSLLLTGNQPQHF	TGTGCCAGCAGCTTACTGCTGACAGGCAATCAGCCCCAGCATTTT
TRBV18	once	NA	TRBJ2-7	CASSPGPQGGEQYF	TGTGCCAGCTCACCAGGCCCCCAGGGGGGCGAGCAGTACTTC
TRBV28	NA	NA	TRBJ2-7	CASSPPRDILYEQYF	TGTGCCAGCAGCCCACCCCGGGACATTCTCTACGAGCAGTACTTC
TRBV6-5	NA	NA	TRBJ1-5	CATGMGGAGQPQHF	TGTGCCACCGGTATGGGGGGCGCGGGTCAGCCCCAGCATTTT
TRBV24-1	NA	TRBD2	TRBJ2-3	CATSDSSGGATDTQYF	TGTGCCACCAGTGATTCTAGCGGGGGGGCCACAGATACGCAGTATTTT
TRBV6-5	NA	NA	TRBJ1-2	CASSPPGIGGYTF	TGTGCCAGCAGCCCCCCAGGGATCGGTGGCTACACCTTC
TRBV20-1	NA	NA	TRBJ1-1	CSVPVGLEAFF	TGCAGTGTCCCTGTTGGATTGGAAGCTTTCTTT
TRBV7-2	NA	TRBD1	TRBJ1-1	CASSLAPTGGGEAFF	TGTGCCAGCAGCTTAGCGCCGACAGGGGGCGGTGAAGCTTTCTTT
TRBV21-1	NA	NA	TRBJ1-1	CASSNGGGRANTEAFF	TGTGCCAGCAGCAACGGAGGAGGCCGAGCTAACACTGAAGCTTTCTTT
TRBV7-7	NA	TRBD2	TRBJ2-5	CASSYLAGDQETQYF	TGTGCCAGCAGCTACCTAGCGGGGGATCAAGAGACCCAGTACTTC
TRBV19	once	NA	TRBJ2-6	CASSIADSGANVLTF	TGTGCCAGTAGTATAGCGGATTCTGGGGCCAACGTCCTGACTTTC
TRBV27	NA	TRBD1	TRBJ2-7	CASSLLSGGHEQYF	TGTGCCAGCAGTTTACTTTCAGGGGGCCACGAGCAGTACTTC
TRBV5-1	NA	TRBD2	TRBJ2-1	CASSLMTSGGDYNEQFF	TGCGCCAGCAGCTTGATGACTAGCGGGGGGGACTACAATGAGCAGTTCTTC
TRBV4-1	NA	NA	TRBJ2-1	CASSQEAGLSYNEQFF	TGCGCCAGCAGCCAAGAGGCGGGTCTGTCCTACAATGAGCAGTTCTTC
TRBV19	once	NA	TRBJ2-3	CASSSQASTDTQYF	TGTGCCAGTAGCTCACAGGCTAGCACAGATACGCAGTATTTT
TRBV5-1	NA	NA	TRBJ1-1	CASSLESAMNTEAFF	TGCGCCAGCAGCTTGGAATCAGCTATGAACACTGAAGCTTTCTTT
TRBV12-3/TRBV12-4	once	NA	TRBJ1-1	CASSERNTEAFF	TGTGCCAGCAGCGAGAGGAACACTGAAGCTTTCTTT
TRBV10-3	NA	TRBD1	TRBJ2-3	CAISEGTGGLSTDTQYF	TGTGCCATCAGTGAAGGGACAGGGGGACTTAGCACAGATACGCAGTATTTT
TRBV2	NA	NA	TRBJ1-1	CASSETTPEAFF	TGTGCCAGCAGTGAAACCACTCCTGAAGCTTTCTTT
TRBV11-3	NA	TRBD2	TRBJ2-7	CASSGRTSGGSYEQYF	TGTGCCAGCAGCGGTAGGACTAGCGGGGGTTCCTACGAGCAGTACTTC
TRBV5-1	few	TRBD1	TRBJ2-3	CASSRDRESDTQYF	TGCGCCAGCAGCCGTGACAGGGAGTCAGATACGCAGTATTTT
TRBV6-5	NA	NA	TRBJ1-5	CASSYRDGRDPQHF	TGTGCCAGCAGTTACAGGGACGGGAGAGATCCCCAGCATTTT
TRBV5-1	NA	NA	TRBJ2-7	CASSFFWIYEQYF	TGCGCCAGCAGCTTCTTTTGGATCTACGAGCAGTACTTC
TRBV9	NA	NA	TRBJ1-2	CASSAGSGNYGYTF	TGTGCCAGCAGCGCTGGGAGCGGTAACTATGGCTACACCTTC
TRBV27	NA	NA	TRBJ1-2	CASSFYANYGYTF	TGTGCCAGCAGTTTCTACGCTAACTATGGCTACACCTTC
TRBV19	NA	TRBD1	TRBJ1-6	CASSMQTGPNSPLHF	TGTGCCAGTAGTATGCAGACAGGGCCTAATTCACCCCTCCACTTT
TRBV7-2	NA	NA	TRBJ2-5	CASSLEAGMKTQYF	TGTGCCAGCAGCTTAGAGGCGGGGATGAAGACCCAGTACTTC
TRBV7-9	NA	NA	TRBJ2-2	CASSLHSTGELFF	TGTGCCAGCAGCCTACACTCCACCGGGGAGCTGTTTTTT
TRBV27	NA	NA	TRBJ1-1	CASSCKAFF	TGTGCCAGTAGCTGCAAAGCTTTCTTT
TRBV9	NA	NA	TRBJ2-3	CASSVERGVGTDTQYF	TGTGCCAGCAGCGTAGAGAGGGGAGTCGGCACAGATACGCAGTATTTT
TRBV28	NA	NA	TRBJ1-2	CASSYNTLGYTF	TGTGCCAGCAGCTACAACACTCTCGGCTACACCTTC
TRBV5-8	NA	TRBD1	TRBJ1-2	CASGPPEDRAYGYTF	TGTGCCAGCGGGCCCCCGGAGGACAGGGCCTATGGCTACACCTTC
TRBV2	NA	TRBD1	TRBJ1-1	CASRGDRDRTEAFF	TGTGCCAGCAGAGGCGACAGGGATCGTACTGAAGCTTTCTTT
TRBV11-2	NA	NA	TRBJ1-2	CASSPGLGGYTF	TGTGCCAGCAGCCCCGGGTTGGGGGGCTACACCTTC
TRBV5-3	NA	TRBD1	TRBJ2-2	CARSLVGQGPGGELFF	TGTGCCAGAAGCTTGGTGGGACAGGGCCCTGGCGGGGAGCTGTTTTTT
TRBV9	NA	TRBD2	TRBJ2-3	CASSVEAGEDTDTQYF	TGTGCCAGCAGCGTAGAAGCGGGGGAAGACACAGATACGCAGTATTTT
TRBV5-8	NA	NA	TRBJ2-6	CASSLDGAGTGGANVLTF	TGTGCCAGCAGCTTGGATGGGGCGGGGACTGGAGGGGCCAACGTCCTGACTTTC
TRBV7-3	NA	TRBD2	TRBJ2-3	CASSLTSGGLQYF	TGTGCCAGCAGCTTGACTAGCGGGGGCCTGCAGTATTTT
TRBV7-7	NA	TRBD1	TRBJ2-1	CASSPWTGPHNEQFF	TGTGCCAGCAGCCCGTGGACAGGGCCCCACAATGAGCAGTTCTTC
TRBV9	few	NA	TRBJ2-5	CASSLRGGVTQETQYF	TGTGCCAGCAGCCTCCGGGGAGGCGTAACCCAAGAGACCCAGTACTTC
TRBV9	NA	NA	TRBJ2-4	CASSASAGENIQYF	TGTGCCAGCAGCGCTAGCGCCGGGGAAAACATTCAGTACTTC